This T cell receptor beta chain came from a study of OX40 agonist ivuxolimab in advanced cancers. Study-level information: Earlier anti-PD-1, anti-PD-L1 or anti-CTLA-4 therapy was permitted; 35% to 50% had received some. Patients achieving partial responses numbered three: one hepatocellular carcinoma case and two cutaneous melanoma cases. Study-level results: In the expanded peripheral T cells, antigen specificity was never determined.

Here immunoSEQ multiplex PCR was the method, and the copy in TCRdb shows in-frame clones only, minus some. The sample has 50,000 to 65,000 clones, around nine tenths seen once. Germline loops: CDR1 MGHRA, CDR2 YSYEKL. V lost 2 bases, J lost 5 bases, and 15 bases lay in between. The CDR3 sequence is 15 residues long. Autoimmune disease history or systemic immunosuppression excluded patients. About this clone: Its specificity is not known.

This TCR was recovered from an adult with an advanced solid tumor such as melanoma, head and neck, liver or kidney cancer. Sequencing used CD4+ or CD8+ T cells sorted from blood, obtained in a trial of the OX40 agonist ivuxolimab. This chain links TRBV4-1 with TRBJ2-5; either TRBD1 or TRBD2 may supply D (6 bases each). DNA for the CDR3: TGCGCCAGCAGCCAATTCTCCGGGGGCACGGAGACCCAGTACTTC. Translation: CASSQFSGGTETQYF.